One T cell receptor beta chain is described in this entry. The data were obtained in a study of shared clonotypes between healthy human individuals. As for the study in general: CD4 naive cells filled three plates per donor, CD4 memory three, CD8 naive two and CD8 memory one.

TCRdb keeps only in-frame clones here, not all; method: immunoSEQ multiplex PCR. Here the sample spans roughly 1.5 million clones, around 98% being singletons. The CDR3 runs 16 residues. This chain joins TRBV21-1 and TRBJ2-5; the table assigns TRBD2, which was not confirmed against the DNA. TRBV21-1 counts as a pseudogene. The clonotype comes from a man in his thirties or forties in good health. Sequencing was carried out using naive CD4+ T cells sorted from blood. Subset here: CD45RA+ positively selected. CDR3 DNA: TGTGCCAGTTCTGGGGCTAGCGGGAGAGAGGAAGAGACCCAGTACTTC. Protein product: CASSGASGREEETQYF.